Here is one T cell receptor (beta chain) with its context. Its matching antigen is unknown. Assay used: immunoSEQ multiplex PCR; TCRdb lists only in-frame clones, some missing. Here the sample spans tens of thousands of clones, approximately 93% being singletons. The data originate from a study of T cells in tuberculosis. Study background: Blood was taken before or within 7 days of anti-tuberculosis therapy.

Time point here: new active TB diagnosis, blood taken before or within 7 days of starting treatment. Looked up from germline, CDR1 is SNHLY and CDR2 is FYNNEI. There are 19 residues in the CDR3. V shed 4 bases, J shed 5 bases, and the junction held 14 bases outside the gene matches. Notes on the study in general: The TCR-beta difference was not significant; alpha differences partly reflected length.

Source: PBMCs, taken at tuberculosis diagnosis. This receptor was identified in an adult with tuberculosis. J is TRBJ2-2 and V is TRBV2; 12 positions agree with TRBD2. The chain's CDR3 is CASSVGRQLAGGRTGELFF. The CDR3 nucleotides read TGTGCCAGCAGTGTCGGGCGGCAACTAGCGGGAGGTCGGACCGGGGAGCTGTTTTTT.